What follows are 27 T cell receptor beta chains derived from one specimen sequenced in a study of shared clonotypes between healthy human individuals. The data were produced by immunoSEQ multiplex PCR, yet TCRdb's version contains in-frame clones alone and is incomplete. The sample has approximately 2,300,000 clones, about 90% seen once. Sequencing was done on a sample of naive CD4+ T cells from PBMCs. Described subset: CD45RA+ positively selected. The receptors here all came from a man aged 18 to 30 in good health. Some clones in this sample may be carry-over from other donors' samples.

The V and J genes are TRBV11-3 and TRBJ2-1, with 11 bases matching TRBD2. This CDR3 has 16 residues. The V gene end was trimmed by 1 base and the J gene end by 8 bases; junction bases not matched to a gene: 7. Per the germline V gene, CDR1 is SGHNT and CDR2 is YENEEA. CDR3 region: CASSLGLAGYLDEQFF. CDR3 DNA: TGTGCCAGCAGCTTAGGACTAGCGGGATATTTGGATGAGCAGTTCTTC.

Turning to this clone: This CDR3 is also generated by other DNA sequences in the sample. The chain couples TRBV29-1 to TRBJ2-7, with a possible D match to TRBD2 (6 bases). Trimming removed 6 bases from V and 3 bases from J, with 21 bases in between. The CDR3 runs 15 residues. Germline V gene data show CDR1 as SQVTM and CDR2 as ANQGSEA. This chain's CDR3 is CSVVPLGGSHYEQYF. The CDR3 bases are TGCAGCGTGGTCCCGCTGGGGGGTTCTCACTACGAGCAGTACTTC.

The chain is built from TRBV5-1 and TRBJ2-5, with TRBD1 matching 7 bases. This CDR3 has 15 amino acids. The V segment lost 4 bases and the J segment 0 bases; nucleotides outside the gene matches: 6. Germline assignment: CDR1 SGHRS and CDR2 YFSETQ. The CDR3 spells CASSPGTADQETQYF. The CDR3 nucleotides are TGCGCCAGCAGCCCAGGGACAGCTGACCAAGAGACCCAGTACTTC.

DNA of the CDR3: TGTGCCAGCAGTTGGAGACAGGGGGCAGGATCTGGGGCCAACGTCCTGACTTTC. Translating it yields CASSWRQGAGSGANVLTF. V and J are TRBV28 and TRBJ2-6, with 10 bases that match TRBD1. With 4 bases clipped from V and 1 base from J, the junction kept 7 bases outside the gene matches. The CDR3 runs 18 residues. Germline V lookup: CDR1 MDHEN, CDR2 SYDVKM.

This clone appeared a single time. This chain connects TRBV7-3 to TRBJ2-1; the match to TRBD2 covers 9 bases. V shed 1 base, J shed 6 bases, and the junction held 16 bases outside the gene matches. Germline CDR1 SGHTA, CDR2 FQGTGA. The CDR3 has 19 amino acids. CDR3 DNA: TGTGCCAGCAGCTTAATAGCCGGCCCTAGCGGGATCGGGGTCAATGAGCAGTTCTTC. This encodes CASSLIAGPSGIGVNEQFF. The full variable domain, its missing parts supplied by reference TRBV7-3 and TRBJ2-1, is GAGVSQTPSNKVTEKGKYVELRCDPISGHTALYWYRQSLGQGPEFLIYFQGTGAADDSGLPNDRFFAVRPEGSVSTLKIQRTERGDSAVYLCASSLIAGPSGIGVNEQFFGPGTRLTVL.

This sequence joins TRBV7-2 and TRBJ1-3, with no clear D. The V gene's germline CDR1 is SGHTA and CDR2 FQGNSA. This CDR3 is 15 amino acids long. The germline V and J ends were trimmed by 1 base and 3 bases, with 10 bases remaining between them. CDR3 amino acids: CASSLGSGFGNTIYF. The CDR3 DNA sequence: TGTGCCAGCAGCTTAGGGTCCGGGTTTGGAAACACCATATATTTT.

This chain connects TRBV10-3 to TRBJ1-2, with TRBD1 as a possible D gene (6 bases). With 2 bases removed from V and 4 bases from J, the gap between germline ends came to 14 bases. Germline assignment: CDR1 ENHRY and CDR2 SYGVKD. This CDR3 is 15 amino acids long. The chain's CDR3 is CAISEPGQGTYGYTF. In DNA form, the CDR3 reads TGTGCCATCAGTGAGCCTGGGCAGGGGACCTATGGCTACACCTTC.

Details on this clone: The junction shows a germline mismatch at one end, possibly a read error. The genes are TRBV5-1 and TRBJ2-7, with 7 nucleotides matching TRBD2. The CDR3 extends over 15 amino acids. The V gene's germline CDR1 is SGHRS and CDR2 YFSETQ. The CDR3 loop reads CASSFSGMVIYEQYF. The CDR3 nucleotides read TGTGCCAGCAGCTTCAGCGGGATGGTGATCTACGAGCAGTACTTC.

V usage is TRBV5-1 and J usage is TRBJ2-7; 8 bases are a match to TRBD1. The CDR3 sequence is 14 residues long. CDR1 is SGHRS, CDR2 YFSETQ, per germline. J was trimmed by 5 bases and V by 1 base; bases with no gene match: 5. CDR3 region: CASSLLVTGDEQYF. CDR3 bases: TGCGCCAGCAGCTTGTTGGTGACAGGGGACGAGCAGTACTTC.

This sequence joins TRBV25-1 and TRBJ2-7; D is uncertain. The CDR3 contains 17 residues. Trimming took off 2 bases at V and 0 bases at J, with 17 bases between the two ends. Per germline, CDR1 MGHDK and CDR2 SYGVNS. This CDR3 is CASSEAPGRQYSYEQYF. The CDR3, as DNA: TGTGCCAGCAGTGAAGCCCCTGGGCGGCAGTACTCCTACGAGCAGTACTTC.

The genes are TRBV11-3 and TRBJ2-3; D is perhaps TRBD1 (5 bases). V was clipped by 4 bases and J by 5 bases, with 7 bases between them. The germline V gene encodes CDR1 SGHNT and CDR2 YENEEA. This CDR3 is built from 12 residues. CDR3 region: CASSSQGDTQYF. The CDR3 DNA is TGTGCCAGCAGCTCTCAGGGAGATACGCAGTATTTT.

The J gene is TRBJ2-5, the V gene TRBV5-4, with 8 bases fitting TRBD1. The junction had 4 bases not matched to a gene; V was cut back by 5 bases and J by 4 bases. The length of the CDR3 is 13 residues. CDR1 and CDR2 (germline): SGHNT, YYREEE (reference sequence). CDR3 protein: CASRTGVGETQYF. The CDR3 DNA reads as TGTGCCAGCAGGACAGGGGTGGGAGAGACCCAGTACTTC.

The count of this clone is one. This chain joins TRBV5-1 and TRBJ1-3; TRBD1 might be the D (6 bases). Trimming took off 4 bases at V and 3 bases at J, with 17 bases between the two ends. Germline V CDR1 and CDR2: SGHRS, YFSETQ. The CDR3 runs 16 residues. The CDR3 is CASSASQGTVGNTIYF. The CDR3 DNA sequence: TGCGCCAGCAGCGCCTCTCAGGGGACGGTTGGAAACACCATATATTTT.

V is TRBV7-9 and J is TRBJ1-6; no reliable D call. The V gene lost 5 bases and the J gene lost 3 bases, with 14 bases spanning the gap. Germline CDR1 and CDR2: SEHNR and FQNEAQ (reference sequence). The CDR3 loop spans 16 amino acids. The CDR3 DNA reads TGTGCCAGCAGCGCCTATCAATCAGACTATAATTCACCCCTCCACTTT. Its translation: CASSAYQSDYNSPLHF.

J is TRBJ1-1 and V is TRBV7-9; possibly TRBD1 for D (6 bases). Germline V gives CDR1 SEHNR, CDR2 FQNEAQ (reference sequence). V lost 5 bases and J 1 base, leaving 26 bases between the germline ends. The CDR3 extends over 19 amino acids. The CDR3: CASSPLTGQMEHWNTEAFF. CDR3 coding DNA: TGTGCCAGCAGCCCGCTAACAGGACAGATGGAACACTGGAACACTGAAGCTTTCTTT.

This clone was counted once. The chain couples TRBV5-6 to TRBJ2-3, with 9 positions matching TRBD2. Germline values: CDR1 SGHDT, CDR2 YYEEEE. Losses at the gene ends were 4 bases for V and 0 bases for J; bases not matched to a gene: 3. The CDR3 covers 15 residues. DNA for the CDR3: TGTGCCAGCAGCCCTACTAGCGGGAGCACAGATACGCAGTATTTT. This codes for CASSPTSGSTDTQYF.

V and J are TRBV9 and TRBJ1-3; D is uncertain. The V and J ends lost 0 bases and 1 base respectively, with 11 bases between them. CDR3 size: 16 residues. Germline assignment: CDR1 SGDLS and CDR2 YYNGEE. CDR3 in amino acids: CASSVGTLFSGNTIYF. CDR3 nucleotides: TGTGCCAGCAGCGTAGGGACCCTTTTTTCTGGAAACACCATATATTTT.

The rearrangement uses TRBV28 and TRBJ1-5, with TRBD1 as a possible D gene (5 bases). Trimming pared 2 bases from V and 1 base from J, leaving 12 bases between. Germline loops: CDR1 MDHEN, CDR2 SYDVKM. This CDR3 contains 16 residues. The CDR3 nucleotides read TGTGCCAGCAGTTTACAGGGCCGAGGGAGCAATCAGCCCCAGCATTTT. Translation: CASSLQGRGSNQPQHF. The variable domain in full, with the rest retrieved from reference TRBV28 and TRBJ1-5, is DVKVTQSSRYLVKRTGEKVFLECVQDMDHENMFWYRQDPGLGLRLIYFSYDVKMKEKGDIPEGYSVSREKKERFSLILESASTNQTSMYLCASSLQGRGSNQPQHFGDGTRLSIL.

With respect to this clone: Within the sample, other DNA sequences also encode this same CDR3. The CDR3 spells CASSLGTAYGYTF. The CDR3 DNA reads TGTGCCAGCAGCCTCGGGACGGCCTATGGCTACACCTTC. The V call is TRBV7-9, the J call TRBJ1-2; TRBD1 might be the D (5 bases). Germline V gene lookup returns CDR1 SEHNR and CDR2 FQNEAQ (reference sequence). The length of the CDR3 is 13 residues. Between the trimmed V and J ends, which lost 5 bases and 4 bases, there was a span of 11 bases.

The chain combines TRBV28 with TRBJ2-5; TRBD1 might be the D (5 bases). Germline V CDR1 and CDR2: MDHEN, SYDVKM. CDR3 length: 13 residues. The germline V and J ends were trimmed by 9 bases and 4 bases, with 15 bases remaining between them. The CDR3 DNA sequence: TGTGCCAGTCTCAGGGTTAACGGAGAGACCCAGTACTTC. Translating gives CASLRVNGETQYF.

This clone was recorded only once. DNA for the CDR3: TGCGCCAGCAGCCAACGGACAGAAAGTTTAACCCAGTACTTC. It codes for CASSQRTESLTQYF. The chain carries TRBV5-1 and TRBJ2-5, with a possible D match to TRBD1 (6 bases). Trimming left V 4 bases short and J 8 bases short, with 18 bases between. CDR3 length: 14 amino acids. Germline CDR1 and CDR2: SGHRS and YFSETQ.

The V call is TRBV7-2, the J call TRBJ1-5, with TRBD1 as a possible D gene (5 bases). CDR3 length: 14 residues. The V gene lost 1 base and the J gene lost 9 bases, with 13 bases spanning the gap. Per the germline V gene, CDR1 is SGHTA and CDR2 is FQGNSA. CDR3 DNA sequence: TGTGCCAGCAGCTTAGTATTGGGTAGGGGGCCCCAGCATTTT. Its translation is CASSLVLGRGPQHF.

The rearrangement joins TRBV7-9 to TRBJ1-2; possible D gene TRBD1, 5 bases. This CDR3 is built from 15 residues. From germline, CDR1 is SEHNR and CDR2 FQNEAQ (reference sequence). Trimming shortened V by 5 bases and J by 5 bases, and 18 bases separated the two germline ends. In DNA form, the CDR3 reads TGTGCCAGCAGCCGGGCCGGGGGGGTTGGTTATGGCTACACCTTC. It yields the protein CASSRAGGVGYGYTF.

This clone appeared a single time. The V call is TRBV9, the J call TRBJ1-4; 7 nucleotides match TRBD1. The CDR3 has 14 amino acids. Trimming at V came to 4 bases and at J to 8 bases, leaving 8 bases not matched to a gene. Germline V gives CDR1 SGDLS, CDR2 YYNGEE. For the CDR3, the DNA is TGTGCCAGCAGCCCTACAGGGGTGGAGGAAAAACTGTTTTTT. Its translation: CASSPTGVEEKLFF.

Remarks on this clone: Other DNA sequences in this sample translate to the same CDR3. The V and J genes are TRBV18 and TRBJ1-1, with no clear D. This CDR3 is built from 13 residues. V lost 4 bases to trimming and J lost 1 base, with 7 bases between them. Germline V gives CDR1 KGHSH, CDR2 LQKENI. CDR3 amino acids: CASSQSRNTEAFF. The CDR3 region has the DNA TGTGCCAGCTCACAAAGTAGGAACACTGAAGCTTTCTTT.

J is TRBJ2-1 and V is TRBV27; D might be TRBD2 (5 bases). Germline V gene sequence: CDR1 MNHEY, CDR2 SMNVEV (reference sequence). CDR3 length: 15 amino acids. V shed 7 bases and J shed 10 bases, with 23 bases lying between them. The CDR3 region is CASTKRDERSREQFF. The CDR3 nucleotides read TGTGCCAGCACTAAACGGGATGAAAGGTCTAGGGAGCAGTTCTTC.

The chain combines TRBV6-5 with TRBJ1-2, with TRBD1 identical over 8 bases. Unmatched junction bases numbered 6, after V lost 2 bases and J lost 4 bases. CDR3 length equals 15 residues. CDR1 is MNHEY and CDR2 is SVGAGI in the germline V gene. In DNA, the CDR3 is TGTGCCAGCAGTTACCAAAGGACAGGGCCCTATGGCTACACCTTC. Translated: CASSYQRTGPYGYTF.